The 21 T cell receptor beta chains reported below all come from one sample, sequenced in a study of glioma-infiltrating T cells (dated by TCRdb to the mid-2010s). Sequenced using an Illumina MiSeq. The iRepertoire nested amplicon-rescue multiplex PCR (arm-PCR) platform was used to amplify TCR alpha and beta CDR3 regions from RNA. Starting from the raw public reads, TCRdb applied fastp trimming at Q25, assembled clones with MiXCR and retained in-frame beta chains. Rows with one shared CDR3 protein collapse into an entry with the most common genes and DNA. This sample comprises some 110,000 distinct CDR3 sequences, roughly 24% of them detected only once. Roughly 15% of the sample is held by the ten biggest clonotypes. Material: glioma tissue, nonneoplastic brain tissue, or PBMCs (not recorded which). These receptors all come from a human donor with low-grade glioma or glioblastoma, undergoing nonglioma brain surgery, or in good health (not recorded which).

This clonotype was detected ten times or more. The CDR3: CASSESTDTQYF. Written as DNA, the CDR3 is TGTGCCAGCAGCGAATCCACAGATACGCAGTATTTT. The chain employs TRBV7-9 and TRBJ2-3; D ambiguous. The CDR3 contains 12 residues. Between the trimmed V and J ends, which lost 5 bases and 2 bases, there was a span of 5 bases. Germline V gives CDR1 SEHNR, CDR2 FQNEAQ (reference sequence).

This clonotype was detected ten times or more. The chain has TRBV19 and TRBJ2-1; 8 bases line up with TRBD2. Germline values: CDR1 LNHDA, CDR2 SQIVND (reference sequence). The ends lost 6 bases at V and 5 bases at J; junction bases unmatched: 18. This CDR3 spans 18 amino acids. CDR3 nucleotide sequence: TGTGCCAGTAGCCTTTCGCCTAAACTAGCGGTTTCGAACAATGAGCAGTTCTTC. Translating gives CASSLSPKLAVSNNEQFF.

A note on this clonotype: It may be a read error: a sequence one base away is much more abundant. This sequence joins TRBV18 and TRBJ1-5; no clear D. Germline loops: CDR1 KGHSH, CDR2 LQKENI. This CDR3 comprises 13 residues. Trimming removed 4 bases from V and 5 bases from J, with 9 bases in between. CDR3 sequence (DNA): TGTGCCAGCTCACACTCCCTGTATCAGCCCCAGCATTTT. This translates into CASSHSLYQPQHF.

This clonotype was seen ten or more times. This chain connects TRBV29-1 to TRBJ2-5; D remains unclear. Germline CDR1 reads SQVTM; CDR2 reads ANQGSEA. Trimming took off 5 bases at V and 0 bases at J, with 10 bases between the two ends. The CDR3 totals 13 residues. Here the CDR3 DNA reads TGCAGCGTTAAGAGTCTTAACCAAGAGACCCAGTACTTC. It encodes CSVKSLNQETQYF.

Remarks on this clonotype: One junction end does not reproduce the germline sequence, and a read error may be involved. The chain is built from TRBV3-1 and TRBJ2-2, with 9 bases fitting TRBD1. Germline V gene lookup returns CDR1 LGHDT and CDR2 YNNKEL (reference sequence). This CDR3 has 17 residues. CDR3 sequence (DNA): TGTGCCAGCAGCCCGAATACCGGGACAGGGAAGACCGGGGGGCTGTTTTTT. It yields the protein CASSPNTGTGKTGGLFF.

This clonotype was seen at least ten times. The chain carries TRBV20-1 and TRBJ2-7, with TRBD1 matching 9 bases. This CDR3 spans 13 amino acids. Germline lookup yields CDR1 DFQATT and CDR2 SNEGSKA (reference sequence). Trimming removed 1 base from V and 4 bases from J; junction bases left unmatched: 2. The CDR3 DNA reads TGCAGTGCTAGAGGGGACAGGGATTACGAGCAGTACTTC. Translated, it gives CSARGDRDYEQYF.

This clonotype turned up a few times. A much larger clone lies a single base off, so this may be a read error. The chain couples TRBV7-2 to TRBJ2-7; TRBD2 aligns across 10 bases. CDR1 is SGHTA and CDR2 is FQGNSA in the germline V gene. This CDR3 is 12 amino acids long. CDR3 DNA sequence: TGTGCCGGCAGCGGGGGGGCCTACGAGCAGTACTTC. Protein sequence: CAGSGGAYEQYF.

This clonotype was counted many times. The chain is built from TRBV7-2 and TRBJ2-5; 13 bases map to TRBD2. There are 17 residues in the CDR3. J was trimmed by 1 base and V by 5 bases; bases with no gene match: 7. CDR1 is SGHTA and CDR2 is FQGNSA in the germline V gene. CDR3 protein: CASSQLAGGELQETQYF. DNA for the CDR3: TGTGCCAGCAGCCAACTAGCGGGAGGGGAGCTCCAAGAGACCCAGTACTTC.

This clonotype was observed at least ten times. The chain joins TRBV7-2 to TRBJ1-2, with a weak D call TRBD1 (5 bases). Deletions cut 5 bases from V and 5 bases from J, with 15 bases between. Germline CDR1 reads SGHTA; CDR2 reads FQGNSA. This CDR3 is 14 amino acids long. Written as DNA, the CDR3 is TGTGCCAGCAGCCAACAAGGGCAGGGTTATGGCTACACCTTC. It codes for CASSQQGQGYGYTF.

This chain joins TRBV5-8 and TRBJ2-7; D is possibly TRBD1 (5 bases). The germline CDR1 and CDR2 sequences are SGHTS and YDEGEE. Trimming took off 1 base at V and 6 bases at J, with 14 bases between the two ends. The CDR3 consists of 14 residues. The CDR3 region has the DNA TGTGCCAGCAGCTTGATCCAGGGCCCAAGCGAGCAGTACTTC. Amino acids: CASSLIQGPSEQYF.

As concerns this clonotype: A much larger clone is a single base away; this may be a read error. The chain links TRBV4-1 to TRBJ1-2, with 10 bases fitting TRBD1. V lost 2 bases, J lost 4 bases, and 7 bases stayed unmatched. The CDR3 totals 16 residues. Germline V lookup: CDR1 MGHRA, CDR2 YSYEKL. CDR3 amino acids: CASSQKGTGASYGYTF. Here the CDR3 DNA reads TGCGCCAGCAGCCAAAAGGGGACAGGGGCGAGCTATGGCTACACCTTC.

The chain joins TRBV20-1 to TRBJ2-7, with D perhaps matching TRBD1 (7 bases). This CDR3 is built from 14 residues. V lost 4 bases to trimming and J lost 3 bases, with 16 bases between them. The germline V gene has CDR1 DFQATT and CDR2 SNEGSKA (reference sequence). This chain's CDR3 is CSAIYRQGLYEQYF. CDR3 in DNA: TGCAGTGCTATATATCGACAGGGACTCTACGAGCAGTACTTC.

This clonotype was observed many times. CDR3 DNA: TGCGCCAGCAGCCAACCGGGACAGGGGGCAGATACGCAGTATTTT. Its protein product is CASSQPGQGADTQYF. This chain connects TRBV4-1 to TRBJ2-3, with 11 bases matching TRBD1. The germline gives CDR1 MGHRA, CDR2 YSYEKL. The CDR3 covers 15 residues. Trimming cost V 2 bases and J 4 bases; bases outside gene matches: 2.

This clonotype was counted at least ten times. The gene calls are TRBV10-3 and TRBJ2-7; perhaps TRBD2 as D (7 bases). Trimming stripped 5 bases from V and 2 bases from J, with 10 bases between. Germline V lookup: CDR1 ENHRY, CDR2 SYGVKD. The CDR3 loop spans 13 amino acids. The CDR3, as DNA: TGTGCCATCAGTCAGGGGACTACCTACGAGCAGTACTTC. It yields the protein CAISQGTTYEQYF.

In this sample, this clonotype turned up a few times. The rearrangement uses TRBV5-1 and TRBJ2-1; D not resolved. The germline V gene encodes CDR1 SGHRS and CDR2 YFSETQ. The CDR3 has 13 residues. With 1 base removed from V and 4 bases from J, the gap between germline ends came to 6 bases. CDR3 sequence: CASSLNSYNEQFF. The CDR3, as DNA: TGCGCCAGCAGCTTGAACTCTTACAATGAGCAGTTCTTC.

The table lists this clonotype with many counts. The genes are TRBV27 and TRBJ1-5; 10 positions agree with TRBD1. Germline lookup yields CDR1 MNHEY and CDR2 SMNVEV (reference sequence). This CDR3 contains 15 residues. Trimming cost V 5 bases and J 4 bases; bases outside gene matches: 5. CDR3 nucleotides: TGTGCCAGCAGTGGGGGGACAGGGGAAAATCAGCCCCAGCATTTT. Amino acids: CASSGGTGENQPQHF.

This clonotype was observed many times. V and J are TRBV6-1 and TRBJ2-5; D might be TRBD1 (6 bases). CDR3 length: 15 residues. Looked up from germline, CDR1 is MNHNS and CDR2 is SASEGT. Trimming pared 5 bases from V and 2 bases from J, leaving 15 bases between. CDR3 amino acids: CASSSLMGQQETQYF. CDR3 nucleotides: TGTGCCAGCAGTTCACTCATGGGACAACAAGAGACCCAGTACTTC.

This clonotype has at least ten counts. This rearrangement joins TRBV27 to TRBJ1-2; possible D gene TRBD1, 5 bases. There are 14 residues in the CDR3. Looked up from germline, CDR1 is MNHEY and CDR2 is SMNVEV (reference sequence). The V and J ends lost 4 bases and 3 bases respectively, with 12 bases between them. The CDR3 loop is CASSYRDRYYGYTF. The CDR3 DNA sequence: TGTGCCAGCAGTTACCGGGACCGCTACTATGGCTACACCTTC.

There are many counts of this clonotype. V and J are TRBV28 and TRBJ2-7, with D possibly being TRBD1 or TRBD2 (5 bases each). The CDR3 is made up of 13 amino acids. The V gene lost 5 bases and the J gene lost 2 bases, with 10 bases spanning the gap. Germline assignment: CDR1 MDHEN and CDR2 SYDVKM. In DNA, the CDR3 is TGTGCCAGCAGTCGGGACCAGACCTACGAGCAGTACTTC. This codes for CASSRDQTYEQYF.

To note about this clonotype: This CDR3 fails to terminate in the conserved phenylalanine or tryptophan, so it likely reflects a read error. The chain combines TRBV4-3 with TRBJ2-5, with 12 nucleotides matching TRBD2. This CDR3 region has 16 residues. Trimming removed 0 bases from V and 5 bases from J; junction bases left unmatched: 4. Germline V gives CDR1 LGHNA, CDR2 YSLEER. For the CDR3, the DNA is TGCGCCAGCAGCCAAGATAGAACTAGCGGGGGGGAGACCCAGTACTTA. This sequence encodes CASSQDRTSGGETQYL.

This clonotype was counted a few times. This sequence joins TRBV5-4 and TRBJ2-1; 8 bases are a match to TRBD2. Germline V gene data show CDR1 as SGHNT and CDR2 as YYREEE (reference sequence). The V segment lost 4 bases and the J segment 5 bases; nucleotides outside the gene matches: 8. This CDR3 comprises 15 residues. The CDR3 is CASSPVGGRHNEQFF. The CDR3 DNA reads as TGTGCCAGCAGCCCGGTGGGCGGGAGGCACAATGAGCAGTTCTTC. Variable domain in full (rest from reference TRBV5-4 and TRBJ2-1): ETGVTQSPTHLIKTRGQQVTLRCSSQSGHNTVSWYQQALGQGPQFIFQYYREEENGRGNFPPRFSGLQFPNYSSELNVNALELDDSALYLCASSPVGGRHNEQFFGPGTRLTVL.